Presented here are 5 T cell receptor beta chains from one specimen sequenced in a study of post-analysis software for immune sequencing data. The TCR beta cDNA libraries carried unique molecular identifiers. Each CDR3 protein is one row after TCRdb ran MiXCR on the PCR reads. The table has about 800,000 distinct CDR3 sequences, roughly 30% seen once. Their target antigens are unknown. Broader study findings: In patients, TRBV5-6, TRBV5-1 and TRBV20-1 belonged to five TRBV segments found more frequently than in controls.

Sample: blood. These receptors all come from a girl aged 10 to 17 with multiple sclerosis.

This clonotype was seen ten or more times. The gene calls are TRBV5-6 and TRBJ2-1, with D maybe TRBD2 (6 bases). Germline V gives CDR1 SGHDT, CDR2 YYEEEE. This CDR3 comprises 13 residues. The V end lost 7 bases, the J end lost 3 bases, and 11 bases lay between the germline ends. The CDR3 DNA sequence: TGTGCCAGCTACCTGCGGGACTACAATGAGCAGTTCTTC. Protein product: CASYLRDYNEQFF.

The chain has TRBV28 and TRBJ2-2; D not resolved. Germline V gene lookup returns CDR1 MDHEN and CDR2 SYDVKM. V lost 2 bases, J lost 7 bases, and 8 bases lay in between. CDR3 length equals 13 residues. The CDR3 loop is CASSLPSRGELFF. The CDR3 nucleotides are TGTGCCAGCAGTTTACCCAGTCGCGGGGAGCTGTTTTTT.

V is TRBV7-2 and J is TRBJ1-1; TRBD1 agrees at 8 bases. The CDR3 is made up of 14 amino acids. V gave up 5 bases and J gave up 4 bases; unmatched junction bases: 6. Per germline, CDR1 SGHTA and CDR2 FQGNSA. In DNA form, the CDR3 reads TGTGCCAGCAGCGGCACTACAGGGGGCACTGAAGCTTTCTTT. It yields the protein CASSGTTGGTEAFF.

This clonotype was detected a few times. The chain combines TRBV20-1 with TRBJ1-4, with D possibly being TRBD1 (5 bases). V lost 3 bases, J lost 7 bases, and 12 bases lay in between. CDR1 is DFQATT and CDR2 is SNEGSKA in the germline V gene (reference sequence). This CDR3 region has 13 residues. CDR3 loop: CSARDEGREKLFF. The CDR3 DNA is TGCAGTGCTAGGGACGAGGGACGTGAAAAACTGTTTTTT.

The rearrangement uses TRBV20-1 and TRBJ2-5, with D perhaps TRBD2 (8 bases). The CDR3 is 14 residues long. V shed 6 bases and J shed 5 bases, with 19 bases lying between them. The V gene's germline CDR1 is DFQATT and CDR2 SNEGSKA (reference sequence). The CDR3 coding sequence is TGCAGTGCAGGGGGCCAGCGGGAGTGGGAGACCCAGTACTTC. Its protein is CSAGGQREWETQYF.